This T cell receptor beta chain was captured by sequencing in a study of blood T cell repertoires in COVID-19. Study-wide context: Material from acute and convalescent COVID-19 was sourced from the United States, Italy and Spain. The cDNA or gDNA used as material had been derived from T cells, B-cell-depleted T cells, or PBMCs.

As processed by the authors: The assay estimated nucleated cells by amplifying reference gene primers. This table comes from immunoSEQ multiplex PCR, and its TCRdb copy is limited to in-frame clones, with some not included. For V, J and clone size, that table is used; D and trimming come from the DNA. The sample has 50,000 to 70,000 clones; around 84% are singletons. V lost 4 bases to trimming and J lost 7 bases; unmatched junction nucleotides: 7. This CDR3 spans 14 amino acids. The germline V gene has CDR1 SGHNT and CDR2 YYREEE (reference sequence). The sequenced material came from peripheral blood. This receptor was obtained from a man aged 50 to 60 with active COVID-19. J is TRBJ1-2 and V is TRBV5-4, with 10 positions matching TRBD1. The CDR3 loop reads CASSRGQGGSGYTF. The CDR3 nucleotides are TGTGCCAGCAGCAGAGGACAGGGGGGATCTGGCTACACCTTC.